The sequence of this T cell receptor (beta chain) was determined in a study of T cell repertoires in cytomegalovirus infection (dated by TCRdb to 2018 to 2020). For the study in its entirety: The HLA type of each donor mattered for the analysis, because public TCR beta signatures pointed to carriage of CMV infection along with the matching HLA type. General study outcomes and caveats: Cumulative frequency of public TCR beta family members discriminated carriers of CMV infection plus the relevant HLA type in this cohort and an independent 352-donor cohort. The ex vivo response was dominated by HLA-C-restricted CMV-specific TCR beta clonotypes, and the single most frequent clonotype in two of eight donors was supplied by these HLA-C-restricted clonotypes.

The sequencer listed for this sample is Illumina HiSeq 1500. The raw public data were reprocessed by TCRdb itself: fastp quality trimming at Q25, MiXCR clonotype calling, in-frame beta chains only. Rows matching on CDR3 protein sequence are summarized as one entry with the most common DNA and genes. Across this sample there are a few hundred thousand distinct CDR3 sequences, with roughly 13% seen only once. The ten largest clones capture about 8.7% of the sample. According to the germline V gene (reference sequence), CDR1 reads LNHDA and CDR2 reads SQIVND. From V the trimming removes 1 base and from J it removes 3 bases, while the gene matches leave 0 bases of the junction unaccounted for. Measured from the cysteine to the phenylalanine, the CDR3 is 14 residues long. The CDR3 DNA has 42 bases and is translated from base 1. As to this clonotype: The target of this receptor is not known. The sample holds no much larger clone one base away, and base qualities are not on file.

The rearranged segments are TRBV19 and TRBJ2-1, with 7 bases matching TRBD1. The source is a human donor in good health (CMV status not recorded). Some clones in this sample may be carry-over from other donors' samples. Input material: PBMCs. The nucleotide sequence reads as follows: TGTGCCAGTAGTATAGGGGACAGCTACAATGAGCAGTTCTTC. Protein translation: CASSIGDSYNEQFF.